Given below is one T cell receptor (beta chain) in context. TCRB transcripts that were expressed got sequenced, as all of the isolated RNA had been reverse transcribed. The assay was immunoSEQ multiplex PCR, and TCRdb's table has in-frame clones only and misses some. The sample consists of 200,000 to 300,000 clones, 14% of them appearing once. The data derive from a study of beta chain features in type 1 diabetes. Germline values: CDR1 LNHDA, CDR2 SQIVND (reference sequence). V lost 5 bases, J lost 0 bases, and 10 bases lay in between. This CDR3 spans 14 amino acids. Every single donor gave one heparinised blood draw, and these averaged around 110 mL.

This receptor was taken from a woman aged 40 to 55 in good health. V gene TRBV19 combines with J gene TRBJ2-5, with D perhaps TRBD2 (5 bases). Sequenced: naive CD4+ T cells from blood. CDR3 region: CASSVGRYQETQYF. The CDR3 nucleotides read TGTGCCAGTAGTGTAGGGAGATACCAAGAGACCCAGTACTTC.